These 17 T cell receptor beta chains were all obtained from the same sample, sequenced in a study of blood T cell repertoires in COVID-19. Sequencing used immunoSEQ multiplex PCR; TCRdb keeps in-frame clones, though not all of them. There are about 290,000 clones in the sample; 89% occur only once, and around 1.7% lies in the top ten. Sequencing input: PBMCs or T cells enriched from blood (not recorded which). These receptor sequences come from a woman in her thirties or forties who had recovered from COVID-19.

The V and J genes are TRBV30 and TRBJ2-1, with D uncertain. V lost 1 base to trimming and J lost 5 bases, with 18 bases between them. CDR1 is GTSNPN and CDR2 is SVGIG in the germline V gene (reference sequence). The CDR3 is 16 residues long. CDR3 in amino acids: CAWSGLGAAANNEQFF. CDR3 in DNA: TGTGCCTGGAGTGGCCTGGGTGCGGCAGCAAACAATGAGCAGTTCTTC.

This clone was counted between two and nine times. The chain is built from TRBV9 and TRBJ2-1; D might be TRBD2 (6 bases). Germline V CDR1 and CDR2: SGDLS, YYNGEE. This CDR3 region has 16 residues. The V end lost 6 bases, the J end lost 2 bases, and 18 bases lay between the germline ends. DNA for the CDR3: TGTGCCAGCAACCCCGATGGCGGGGCAGCCTACAATGAGCAGTTCTTC. Its translation is CASNPDGGAAYNEQFF.

The chain carries TRBV29-1 and TRBJ2-3; 9 bases fit TRBD2. The CDR3 is 15 residues long. The ends lost 3 bases at V and 3 bases at J; junction bases unmatched: 7. The germline CDR1 and CDR2 sequences are SQVTM and ANQGSEA. DNA of the CDR3: TGCAGCGTTGATTTTTCTAGCGGGGTGACAGATACGCAGTATTTT. Translation: CSVDFSSGVTDTQYF.

The J gene is TRBJ1-4, the V gene TRBV5-1; D uncertain. The V and J ends lost 1 base and 6 bases respectively, with 7 bases between them. CDR3 length equals 13 residues. In germline, CDR1 is SGHRS, CDR2 YFSETQ. DNA for the CDR3: TGCGCCAGCAGCTTGCTCGGGGATGAAAAACTGTTTTTT. Translating it yields CASSLLGDEKLFF.

The chain combines TRBV30 with TRBJ1-2; no reliable D call. Germline loops: CDR1 GTSNPN, CDR2 SVGIG (reference sequence). V was cut by 1 base and J by 8 bases, with 26 bases left in between. The CDR3 loop spans 17 amino acids. The CDR3 reads CAWSGPWVNYGGRGYTF. The DNA of the CDR3 is TGTGCCTGGAGTGGACCGTGGGTTAACTACGGAGGACGGGGCTACACCTTC.

This chain links TRBV19 with TRBJ1-1; 9 bases are a match to TRBD1. CDR1 LNHDA and CDR2 SQIVND come from the germline V gene (reference sequence). The V gene end was trimmed by 6 bases and the J gene end by 6 bases; junction bases not matched to a gene: 5. This CDR3 has 13 residues. This CDR3 reads CASSRDRVAEAFF. CDR3 in DNA: TGTGCCAGTAGCCGGGACAGGGTCGCTGAAGCTTTCTTT.

This rearrangement joins TRBV5-4 to TRBJ2-3; 8 bases map to TRBD2. The V gene end was trimmed by 4 bases and the J gene end by 0 bases; junction bases not matched to a gene: 4. This CDR3 has 15 amino acids. Germline V gene lookup returns CDR1 SGHNT and CDR2 YYREEE (reference sequence). CDR3 DNA sequence: TGTGCCAGCAGCCCGACTAGCGCTAGCACAGATACGCAGTATTTT. This sequence encodes CASSPTSASTDTQYF.

V and J are TRBV4-1 and TRBJ2-3; D may be TRBD2 (5 bases). The CDR3 loop spans 15 amino acids. Germline V lookup: CDR1 MGHRA, CDR2 YSYEKL. The ends were cut back, 4 bases at V and 6 bases at J, with 17 bases in the middle. The CDR3 sequence: CASSPRHRRGDTQYF. The CDR3 region has the DNA TGCGCCAGCAGCCCTAGACACAGACGAGGGGATACGCAGTATTTT.

J is TRBJ2-1 and V is TRBV6-4, with 10 bases fitting TRBD2. V shed 6 bases, J shed 8 bases, and the junction held 7 bases outside the gene matches. The CDR3 is made up of 14 amino acids. CDR1 and CDR2 from the germline V gene are MRHNA and SNTAGT. CDR3 protein: CASRRIAGGHEQFF. The CDR3 region has the DNA TGTGCCAGCAGGAGGATAGCGGGGGGCCATGAGCAGTTCTTC.

The rearrangement uses TRBV7-2 and TRBJ1-1; the match to TRBD1 covers 9 bases. Germline V gene data show CDR1 as SGHTA and CDR2 as FQGNSA. Unmatched junction bases numbered 5, after V lost 2 bases and J lost 10 bases. The CDR3 is 13 amino acids. CDR3 coding DNA: TGTGCCAGCAGCTTATCAGAGACAGGGGGAGCTTTCTTT. It is translated as CASSLSETGGAFF.

The chain recombines TRBV6-5 with TRBJ2-5; D may be TRBD1 (6 bases). The V end was cut by 4 bases, the J end by 4 bases, with 10 bases between. The CDR3 totals 13 residues. CDR1 and CDR2 (germline): MNHEY, SVGAGI. For the CDR3, the DNA is TGTGCCAGCAGTTTCCGGGACACAGAGACCCAGTACTTC. Protein product: CASSFRDTETQYF.

This clone was counted once. This sequence joins TRBV10-3 and TRBJ1-2; 7 positions match TRBD1. The V gene end was trimmed by 7 bases and the J gene end by 0 bases; junction bases not matched to a gene: 5. The V gene's germline CDR1 is ENHRY and CDR2 SYGVKD. The CDR3 spans 14 residues. DNA of the CDR3: TGTGCCATCAATCGCGGGACAGCTAACTATGGCTACACCTTC. Protein: CAINRGTANYGYTF.

This rearrangement joins TRBV3-1 (or the pseudogene TRBV3-2) to TRBJ1-1; weak D call: TRBD1 (5 bases). Trimming took 1 base from V and 3 from J, leaving 9 bases between them. The CDR3 is 14 amino acids. Germline loops: CDR1 LGHDT, CDR2 YNNKEL (reference sequence). Here the CDR3 DNA reads TGTGCCAGCAGCCAAGCAGGGTTAGACACTGAAGCTTTCTTT. Protein product: CASSQAGLDTEAFF.

The chain combines TRBV11-1 with TRBJ2-7; perhaps TRBD2 as D (6 bases). V was pared by 5 bases and J by 3 bases, with 14 bases between. CDR1 and CDR2 (germline): SGHAT, FQDESV (reference sequence). This CDR3 region has 14 residues. CDR3 coding DNA: TGTGCCAGCAGCCAAGATCGGGAGCACTACGAGCAGTACTTC. It specifies CASSQDREHYEQYF.

The V and J genes are TRBV7-8 and TRBJ1-2; the D is unclear. Trimming took off 5 bases at V and 1 base at J, with 8 bases between the two ends. The CDR3 has 13 amino acids. CDR1 is SGHVS, CDR2 FQNEAQ, per germline. The CDR3: CASSPLNNYGYTF. The CDR3 DNA reads TGTGCCAGCAGCCCCCTAAATAACTATGGCTACACCTTC.

This clone appeared once. The J gene is TRBJ1-4, the V gene TRBV7-8; TRBD1 matches at 7 bases. V was clipped by 8 bases and J by 1 base; unmatched bases: 1. The V gene's germline CDR1 is SGHVS and CDR2 FQNEAQ. This CDR3 region has 13 residues. CDR3 sequence reads: CASGDRTNEKLFF. The CDR3 DNA reads TGTGCCAGCGGGGACAGAACTAATGAAAAACTGTTTTTT. Full variable domain (rest looked up from reference TRBV7-8 and TRBJ1-4): GAGVSQSPRYKVAKRGQDVALRCDPISGHVSLFWYQQALGQGPEFLTYFQNEAQLDKSGLPSDRFFAERPEGSVSTLKIQRTQQEDSAVYLCASGDRTNEKLFFGSGTQLSVL.

This rearrangement joins TRBV7-8 to TRBJ1-2; 7 nucleotides agree with TRBD1. V trimming: 4 bases; J trimming: 0 bases; junction bases outside the gene matches: 5. The CDR3 extends over 15 amino acids. Germline CDR1 and CDR2: SGHVS and FQNEAQ. The CDR3 protein is CASSSWDRANYGYTF. The DNA for the CDR3 is TGTGCCAGCAGCTCGTGGGACAGAGCTAACTATGGCTACACCTTC.